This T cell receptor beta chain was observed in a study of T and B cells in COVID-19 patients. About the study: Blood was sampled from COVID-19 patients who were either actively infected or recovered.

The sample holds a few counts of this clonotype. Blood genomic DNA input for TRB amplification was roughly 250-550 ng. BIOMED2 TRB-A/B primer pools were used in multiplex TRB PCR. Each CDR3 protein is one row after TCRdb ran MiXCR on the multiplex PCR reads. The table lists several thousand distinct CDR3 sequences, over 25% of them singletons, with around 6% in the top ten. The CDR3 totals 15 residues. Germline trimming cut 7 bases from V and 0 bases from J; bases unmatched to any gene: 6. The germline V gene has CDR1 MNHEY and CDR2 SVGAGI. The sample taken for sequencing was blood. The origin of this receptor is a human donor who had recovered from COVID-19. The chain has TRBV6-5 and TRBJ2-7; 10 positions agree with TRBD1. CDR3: CASIPRTGGSYEQYF. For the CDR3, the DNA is TGTGCCAGCATCCCTAGGACAGGGGGCTCCTACGAGCAGTACTTC.